This entry lists 23 T cell receptor beta chains sequenced from one sample in a study of shared clonotypes between healthy human individuals. Here immunoSEQ multiplex PCR was the method, and the copy in TCRdb shows in-frame clones only, minus some. Among about 2 million clones, 85% to 95% were seen once, and the ten largest hold more than 0.1%. Sequenced sample: naive CD4+ T cells sorted from blood. The subset was: CD45RA+ positively selected. The receptors originated from a man younger than 30 in good health.

The rearrangement joins TRBV28 to TRBJ1-1; D not resolved. The CDR3 has 12 amino acids. V lost 6 bases and J lost 7, with 12 bases in between. Germline V gene data show CDR1 as MDHEN and CDR2 as SYDVKM. The DNA of the CDR3 is TGTGCCAGCAGATACACGGCAGATGAAGCTTTCTTT. This encodes CASRYTADEAFF.

V gene TRBV25-1 combines with J gene TRBJ2-2; D is unclear. There are 13 residues in the CDR3. Germline CDR1 is MGHDK and CDR2 is SYGVNS. Trimming took off 6 bases at V and 4 bases at J, with 9 bases between the two ends. CDR3 amino acids: CASRGGSTGELFF. CDR3 coding DNA: TGTGCCAGCAGGGGTGGAAGCACCGGGGAGCTGTTTTTT.

V usage is TRBV19 and J usage is TRBJ2-7, with D perhaps given as TRBD1 or TRBD2 (5 bases each). The CDR3 consists of 14 residues. Trimming took 3 bases from V and 2 from J, leaving 11 bases between them. The germline CDR1 and CDR2 sequences are LNHDA and SQIVND (reference sequence). CDR3 nucleotides: TGTGCCAGTAGTATGGGGGACCCAACCTACGAGCAGTACTTC. Protein: CASSMGDPTYEQYF.

The chain joins TRBV28 to TRBJ2-7; 7 bases line up with TRBD1. V shed 4 bases and J 0 bases; nucleotides not matched to a gene: 6. Germline loops: CDR1 MDHEN, CDR2 SYDVKM. The CDR3 spans 15 residues. CDR3 coding DNA: TGTGCCAGCAGTTCTGGACAGGTTTTCTCCTACGAGCAGTACTTC. Its protein is CASSSGQVFSYEQYF.

The chain is built from TRBV30 and TRBJ2-3, with 10 positions matching TRBD2. This CDR3 spans 19 amino acids. Germline V lookup: CDR1 GTSNPN, CDR2 SVGIG (reference sequence). Losses at the gene ends were 1 base for V and 0 bases for J; bases not matched to a gene: 13. CDR3 nucleotides: TGTGCCTGGAGTGGGGCTTGGGCAAAGCGGGAGGGAAGCACAGATACGCAGTATTTT. This translates into CAWSGAWAKREGSTDTQYF.

The V gene is TRBV18, the J gene TRBJ2-3, with 9 bases lining up with TRBD2. This CDR3 region has 15 residues. The J segment lost 1 base and the V segment lost 3 bases, leaving 2 bases of the junction unmatched. Looked up from germline, CDR1 is KGHSH and CDR2 is LQKENI. CDR3 sequence: CASSPASGGTDTQYF. In nucleotides, the CDR3 is TGTGCCAGCTCACCGGCTAGCGGGGGCACAGATACGCAGTATTTT.

On this clone itself: Being one base from a much bigger clone, this may be a read error. The same CDR3 arises from other DNA sequences in this sample as well. This chain uses TRBV7-8 with TRBJ1-1; D might be TRBD1 (6 bases). The CDR3 spans 13 residues. Germline CDR1 is SGHVS and CDR2 is FQNEAQ. V was cut by 5 bases and J by 1 base, with 8 bases left in between. Here the CDR3 reads CASSRQENTEAFF. CDR3 sequence (DNA): TGTGCCAGCAGCCGACAGGAGAACACTGAAGCTTTCTTT.

This chain uses TRBV19 with TRBJ2-5; D tentatively reads TRBD1 or TRBD2 (5 bases each). V was cut by 9 bases and J by 1 base, with 15 bases left in between. This CDR3 region has 14 residues. Looked up from germline, CDR1 is LNHDA and CDR2 is SQIVND (reference sequence). The CDR3 nucleotides are TGTGCCAGCAACCAGAGGGGAATCCAAGAGACCCAGTACTTC. Translation gives CASNQRGIQETQYF.

V usage is TRBV2 and J usage is TRBJ2-7; no clear D. The V and J ends lost 3 bases and 0 bases respectively, with 15 bases between them. CDR3 length equals 16 residues. Germline loops: CDR1 SNHLY, CDR2 FYNNEI. CDR3 protein: CASSDERQSLSYEQYF. DNA for the CDR3: TGTGCCAGCAGTGATGAGAGGCAGAGCCTCTCCTACGAGCAGTACTTC.

As concerns this clone: This may be a read error: a much more frequent sequence differs by one nucleotide. This chain uses TRBV9 with TRBJ2-7; TRBD1 is a possible D gene (5 bases). Deletions cut 0 bases from V and 3 bases from J, with 7 bases between. This CDR3 has 13 amino acids. Germline CDR1 reads SGDLS; CDR2 reads YYNGEE. The CDR3 sequence is CASSVGQFYEQYF. The CDR3 nucleotides are TGTGCCAGCAGCGTAGGACAGTTCTACGAGCAGTACTTC.

The chain is built from TRBV7-9 and TRBJ2-6, with D maybe TRBD1 (6 bases). The CDR3 is made up of 18 amino acids. The germline gives CDR1 SEHNR, CDR2 FQNEAQ (reference sequence). The ends were cut back, 5 bases at V and 0 bases at J, with 17 bases in the middle. The CDR3 reads CASSVAGTPGSGANVLTF. The CDR3 bases are TGTGCCAGCAGCGTCGCTGGGACACCTGGCTCTGGGGCCAACGTCCTGACTTTC.

Worth noting for this clone: Other nucleotide sequences from this sample produce the same CDR3. The chain joins TRBV5-1 to TRBJ2-2; D perhaps matches TRBD2 (5 bases). Germline loops: CDR1 SGHRS, CDR2 YFSETQ. Trimming shortened V by 0 bases and J by 0 bases, and 6 bases separated the two germline ends. The CDR3 extends over 15 amino acids. The CDR3 DNA is TGCGCCAGCAGCTTGGCGGGAACGAACACCGGGGAGCTGTTTTTT. As protein: CASSLAGTNTGELFF.

V is TRBV6-5 and J is TRBJ1-5, with TRBD1 identical over 8 bases. The CDR3 sequence is 16 residues long. In germline, CDR1 is MNHEY, CDR2 SVGAGI. V was pared by 0 bases and J by 3 bases, with 4 bases of the junction left unmatched. CDR3 sequence reads: CASSYSGQGYNQPQHF. The DNA for the CDR3 is TGTGCCAGCAGTTACTCTGGACAGGGCTACAATCAGCCCCAGCATTTT.

The V call is TRBV27, the J call TRBJ2-1; D call uncertain. The CDR3 sequence is 12 residues long. The germline V gene has CDR1 MNHEY and CDR2 SMNVEV (reference sequence). V shed 5 bases and J shed 15 bases, with 17 bases lying between them. The CDR3 DNA reads TGTGCCAGCAGTGCCCGGGCCGGCCTGCGGTTCTTC. Residues: CASSARAGLRFF.

This chain uses TRBV29-1 with TRBJ2-3; 10 nucleotides align to TRBD2. The CDR3 runs 16 residues. CDR1 SQVTM and CDR2 ANQGSEA come from the germline V gene. The J segment lost 3 bases and the V segment lost 6 bases, leaving 12 bases of the junction unmatched. This CDR3 reads CSVDPSGRAQTDTQYF. CDR3 DNA: TGCAGCGTGGATCCGAGCGGGAGGGCCCAGACAGATACGCAGTATTTT.

CDR3: CASSLLTGAPQETQYF. The CDR3 coding sequence is TGTGCCAGTAGTCTCCTTACAGGAGCCCCACAAGAGACCCAGTACTTC. The chain is built from TRBV19 and TRBJ2-5; weak D call: TRBD1 (5 bases). The germline V and J ends were trimmed by 5 bases and 2 bases, with 18 bases remaining between them. The germline CDR1 and CDR2 sequences are LNHDA and SQIVND (reference sequence). CDR3 length: 16 amino acids. Filled out from reference TRBV19 and TRBJ2-5, the complete variable domain reads DGGITQSPKYLFRKEGQNVTLSCEQNLNHDAMYWYRQDPGQGLRLIYYSQIVNDFQKGDIAEGYSVSREKKESFPLTVTSAQKNPTAFYLCASSLLTGAPQETQYFGPGTRLLVL.

As regards this clone: Different DNA sequences within this sample yield the same CDR3. The V gene is TRBV18, the J gene TRBJ2-2, with 7 bases that match TRBD1. Germline V gene lookup returns CDR1 KGHSH and CDR2 LQKENI. J was trimmed by 0 bases and V by 3 bases; bases with no gene match: 1. The CDR3 totals 15 residues. CDR3 protein: CASSPGQTNTGELFF. CDR3 in DNA: TGTGCCAGCTCACCGGGACAGACGAACACCGGGGAGCTGTTTTTT.

This clone was recorded once. This chain joins TRBV10-2 and TRBJ1-2, with a possible D match to TRBD1 (6 bases). The germline CDR1 and CDR2 sequences are WSHSY and SAAADI. V dropped 0 bases and J dropped 8 bases, with 13 bases sitting between them. The CDR3 sequence is 14 residues long. Written as DNA, the CDR3 is TGCGCCAGCAGTGAGTCTGACAGGCCCCTGGGCTACACCTTC. Protein: CASSESDRPLGYTF.

This clone was recorded only once. This rearrangement joins TRBV2 to TRBJ2-3; D ambiguous. From germline, CDR1 is SNHLY and CDR2 FYNNEI. Trimming removed 1 base from V and 3 bases from J, with 8 bases in between. This CDR3 has 14 residues. The CDR3 sequence: CASSEGAGTDTQYF. In DNA, the CDR3 is TGTGCCAGCAGTGAAGGGGCTGGGACAGATACGCAGTATTTT.

The table lists this clone with a count of one. CDR3: CASTPWSSYNEQFF. The CDR3 nucleotides are TGTGCCAGCACGCCCTGGAGCTCCTACAATGAGCAGTTCTTC. The chain uses TRBV6-4 and TRBJ2-1; D is unclear. The CDR3 loop spans 14 amino acids. V was cut by 7 bases and J by 0 bases, with 10 bases left in between. From germline, CDR1 is MRHNA and CDR2 SNTAGT.

The V and J genes are TRBV6-6 and TRBJ2-2; no clear D. Per germline, CDR1 MNHNY and CDR2 SVGAGI (reference sequence). The V end lost 1 base, the J end lost 8 bases, and 5 bases lay between the germline ends. This CDR3 contains 12 residues. CDR3 sequence (DNA): TGTGCCAGCAGTTACTGGGATGGGGAGCTGTTTTTT. Its translation: CASSYWDGELFF.

The chain joins TRBV18 to TRBJ2-2, with 11 positions matching TRBD2. The germline V gene has CDR1 KGHSH and CDR2 LQKENI. Losses at the gene ends were 1 base for V and 2 bases for J; bases not matched to a gene: 3. CDR3 length: 17 amino acids. Here the CDR3 reads CASSPQLAGANTGELFF. DNA of the CDR3: TGTGCCAGCTCACCACAACTAGCGGGGGCCAACACCGGGGAGCTGTTTTTT.

The J gene is TRBJ1-5, the V gene TRBV7-2; D remains ambiguous. The CDR3 is 18 residues long. Trimming pared 5 bases from V and 1 base from J, leaving 21 bases between. Germline V CDR1 and CDR2: SGHTA, FQGNSA. The CDR3 DNA follows: TGTGCCAGCAGCCCCCAGTTCATCCCAAGGCGAAGCAATCAGCCCCAGCATTTT. This gives the protein CASSPQFIPRRSNQPQHF.